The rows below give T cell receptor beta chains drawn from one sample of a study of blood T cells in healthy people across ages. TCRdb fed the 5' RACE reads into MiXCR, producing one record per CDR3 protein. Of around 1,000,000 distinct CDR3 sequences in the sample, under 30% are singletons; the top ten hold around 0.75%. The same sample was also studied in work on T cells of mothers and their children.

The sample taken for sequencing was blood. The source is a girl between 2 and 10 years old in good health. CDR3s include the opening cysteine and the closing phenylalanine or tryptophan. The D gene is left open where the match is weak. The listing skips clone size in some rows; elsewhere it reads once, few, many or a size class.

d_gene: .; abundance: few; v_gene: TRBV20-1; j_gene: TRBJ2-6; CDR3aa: CSAEASSGANVLTF; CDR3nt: TGCAGTGCTGAAGCCAGCTCTGGGGCCAACGTCCTGACTTTC
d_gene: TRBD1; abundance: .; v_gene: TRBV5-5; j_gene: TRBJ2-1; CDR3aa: CASIPNSGTGRGDEQFF; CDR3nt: TGTGCCAGCATCCCTAATTCCGGGACAGGGAGAGGTGATGAGCAGTTCTTC
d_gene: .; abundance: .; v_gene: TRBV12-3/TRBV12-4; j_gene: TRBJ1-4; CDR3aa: CASSPENEKLFF; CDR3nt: TGTGCCAGCAGCCCGGAGAATGAAAAACTGTTTTTT
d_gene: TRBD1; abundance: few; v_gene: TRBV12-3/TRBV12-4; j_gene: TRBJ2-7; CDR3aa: CASRRTGDPYEQYF; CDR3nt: TGTGCCAGCAGAAGGACAGGGGACCCCTACGAGCAGTACTTC
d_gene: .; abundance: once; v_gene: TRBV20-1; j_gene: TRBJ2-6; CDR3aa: CSARHSSGANVLTF; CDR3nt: TGCAGTGCTAGGCACAGCTCTGGGGCCAACGTCCTGACTTTC
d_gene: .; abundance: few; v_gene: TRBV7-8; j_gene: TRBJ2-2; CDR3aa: CASSFFGKPTGELFF; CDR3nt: TGTGCCAGCAGCTTCTTCGGGAAACCCACCGGGGAGCTGTTTTTT
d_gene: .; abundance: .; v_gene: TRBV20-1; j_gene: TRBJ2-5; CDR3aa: CSARVTGIQETQYF; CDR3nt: TGCAGTGCTAGAGTTACGGGGATACAAGAGACCCAGTACTTC
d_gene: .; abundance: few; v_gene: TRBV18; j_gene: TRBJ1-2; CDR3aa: CASSPDSTYGYTF; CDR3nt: TGTGCCAGCTCACCGGACAGCACCTATGGCTACACCTTC
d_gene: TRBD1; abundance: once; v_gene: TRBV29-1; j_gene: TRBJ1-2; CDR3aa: CSVDGTGGGGYTF; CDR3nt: TGCAGCGTTGACGGGACAGGGGGAGGTGGCTACACCTTC
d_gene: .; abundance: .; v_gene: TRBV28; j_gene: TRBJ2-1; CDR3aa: CASSSAPAYNEQFF; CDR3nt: TGTGCCAGCAGTTCGGCCCCGGCCTACAATGAGCAGTTCTTC
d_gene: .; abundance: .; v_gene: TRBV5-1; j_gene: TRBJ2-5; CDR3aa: CASSDGSSQETQYF; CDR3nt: TGCGCCAGCAGCGACGGGAGCTCCCAAGAGACCCAGTACTTC
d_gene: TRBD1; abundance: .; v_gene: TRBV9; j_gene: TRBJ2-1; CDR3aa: CASSPGPGQARNEQFF; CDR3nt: TGTGCCAGCAGTCCCGGACCGGGACAGGCCCGGAATGAGCAGTTCTTC
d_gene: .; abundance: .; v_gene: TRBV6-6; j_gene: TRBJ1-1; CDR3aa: CASRPTRNTEAFF; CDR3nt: TGTGCCAGCAGACCTACACGGAACACTGAAGCTTTCTTT
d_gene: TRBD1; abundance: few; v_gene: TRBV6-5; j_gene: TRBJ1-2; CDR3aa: CASSMSGGEVDGYTF; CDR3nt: TGTGCCAGCAGCATGTCAGGGGGCGAGGTGGATGGCTACACCTTC
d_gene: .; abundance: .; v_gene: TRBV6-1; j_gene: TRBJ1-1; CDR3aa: CASMEGLMNTEAFF; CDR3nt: TGTGCCAGCATGGAGGGATTGATGAACACTGAAGCTTTCTTT
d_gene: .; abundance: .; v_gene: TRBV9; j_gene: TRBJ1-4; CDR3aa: CASSVGERLEEKLFF; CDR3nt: TGTGCCAGCAGCGTAGGGGAGCGGCTGGAGGAAAAACTGTTTTTT
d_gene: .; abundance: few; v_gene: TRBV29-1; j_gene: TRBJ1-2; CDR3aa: CSVEGEAYGYAF; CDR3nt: TGCAGCGTTGAAGGTGAGGCCTATGGCTACGCCTTC
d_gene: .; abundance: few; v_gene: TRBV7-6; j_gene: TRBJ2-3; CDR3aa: CASKSGVSTDTQYF; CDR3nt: TGTGCCAGCAAATCAGGGGTATCCACAGATACGCAGTATTTT
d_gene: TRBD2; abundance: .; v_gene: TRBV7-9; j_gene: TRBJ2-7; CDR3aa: CASSLTYAGVVGQYF; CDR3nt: TGTGCCAGCAGCTTAACCTACGCGGGAGTGGTAGGGCAGTACTTC
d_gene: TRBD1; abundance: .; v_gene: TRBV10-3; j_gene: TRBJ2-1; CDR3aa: CAISTGTGEMDEQFF; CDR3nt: TGTGCCATCAGTACCGGGACAGGGGAAATGGATGAGCAGTTCTTC
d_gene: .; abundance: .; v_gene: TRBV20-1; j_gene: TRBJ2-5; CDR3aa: CSANYAGLGETQYF; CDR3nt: TGCAGTGCTAATTATGCGGGGTTGGGGGAGACCCAGTACTTC
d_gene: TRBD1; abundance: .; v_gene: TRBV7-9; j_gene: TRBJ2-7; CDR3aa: CASSWTGGIESSYEQYF; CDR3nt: TGTGCCAGCAGCTGGACAGGGGGTATAGAAAGCTCCTACGAGCAGTACTTC
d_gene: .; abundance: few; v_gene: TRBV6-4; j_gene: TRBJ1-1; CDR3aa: CASSVAMGTEAFF; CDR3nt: TGTGCCAGCAGTGTTGCGATGGGCACTGAAGCTTTCTTT
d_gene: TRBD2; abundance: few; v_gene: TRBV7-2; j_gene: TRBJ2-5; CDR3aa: CASSYRAGGRAETQYF; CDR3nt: TGTGCCAGCAGCTACCGAGCGGGGGGGCGCGCGGAGACCCAGTACTTC
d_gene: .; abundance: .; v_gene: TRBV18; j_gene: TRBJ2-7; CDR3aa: CASSPVGDEQYF; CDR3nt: TGTGCCAGCTCACCAGTCGGGGACGAGCAGTACTTC
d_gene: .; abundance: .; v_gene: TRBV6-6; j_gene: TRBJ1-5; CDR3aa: CASSYYGPQPQHF; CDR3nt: TGTGCCAGCAGTTACTATGGTCCCCAGCCCCAGCATTTT
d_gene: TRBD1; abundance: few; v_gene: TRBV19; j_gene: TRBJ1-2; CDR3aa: CAIGQGGLGDYGYTF; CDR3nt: TGTGCCATTGGACAGGGTGGATTAGGAGACTATGGCTACACCTTC
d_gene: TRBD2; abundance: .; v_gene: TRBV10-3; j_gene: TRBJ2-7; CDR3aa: CAISESRGDLHQQYF; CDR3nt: TGTGCCATCAGTGAGTCTCGGGGGGACCTTCACCAGCAGTACTTC
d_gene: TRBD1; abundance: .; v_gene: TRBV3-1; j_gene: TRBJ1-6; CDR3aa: CASSQTTGDIDNSPLHF; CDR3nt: TGTGCCAGCAGCCAGACAACAGGGGACATAGATAATTCACCCCTCCACTTT
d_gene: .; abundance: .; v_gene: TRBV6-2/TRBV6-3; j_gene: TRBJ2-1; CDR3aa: CASLNQGSYNEQFF; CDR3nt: TGTGCCAGTCTCAACCAAGGGTCCTACAATGAGCAGTTCTTC
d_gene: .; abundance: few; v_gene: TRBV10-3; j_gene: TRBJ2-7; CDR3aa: CAISERERLREQYF; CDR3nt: TGTGCCATCAGTGAAAGGGAAAGATTACGGGAGCAGTACTTC
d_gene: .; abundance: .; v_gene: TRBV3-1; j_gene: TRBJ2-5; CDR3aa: CASSQGQTTAQETQYF; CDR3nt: TGTGCCAGCAGCCAAGGACAGACGACCGCCCAAGAGACCCAGTACTTC
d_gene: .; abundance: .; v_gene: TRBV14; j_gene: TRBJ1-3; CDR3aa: CASSQLRPGNTIYF; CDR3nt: TGTGCCAGCAGCCAATTACGACCTGGAAACACCATATATTTT
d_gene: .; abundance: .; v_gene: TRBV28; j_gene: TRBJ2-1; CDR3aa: CASNLGGLNEQFF; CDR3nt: TGTGCCAGCAATTTGGGGGGGCTCAATGAGCAGTTCTTC
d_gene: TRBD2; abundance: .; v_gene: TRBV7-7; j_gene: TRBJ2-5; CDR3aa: CASSSTSGRGLETQYF; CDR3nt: TGTGCTAGCAGCTCCACTAGCGGGAGGGGGTTGGAGACCCAGTACTTC
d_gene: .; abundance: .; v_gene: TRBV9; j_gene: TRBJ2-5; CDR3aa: CASSVEMSRSQETQYF; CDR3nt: TGTGCCAGCAGCGTAGAAATGTCTCGCAGCCAAGAGACCCAGTACTTC
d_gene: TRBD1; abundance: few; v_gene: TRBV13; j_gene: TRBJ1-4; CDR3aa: CASSLKTGASNEKLFF; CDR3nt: TGTGCCAGCAGCTTAAAAACAGGGGCGAGTAATGAAAAACTGTTTTTT
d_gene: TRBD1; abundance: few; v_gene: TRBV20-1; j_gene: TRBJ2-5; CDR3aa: CSDRDGQGQETQYF; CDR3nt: TGCAGTGATAGAGATGGACAGGGGCAAGAGACCCAGTACTTC
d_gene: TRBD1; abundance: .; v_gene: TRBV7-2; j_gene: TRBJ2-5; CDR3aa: CASSKTQGSQYF; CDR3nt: TGTGCCAGCAGCAAAACACAGGGGAGCCAGTACTTC
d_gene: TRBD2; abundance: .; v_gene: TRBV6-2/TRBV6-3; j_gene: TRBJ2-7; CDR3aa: CASSYWLAESEQYF; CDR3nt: TGTGCCAGCAGTTACTGGCTAGCGGAGAGCGAGCAGTACTTC
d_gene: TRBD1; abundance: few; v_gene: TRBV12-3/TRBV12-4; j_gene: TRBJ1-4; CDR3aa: CASSLGTGPRANEKLFF; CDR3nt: TGTGCCAGCAGTCTAGGGACAGGGCCACGGGCTAATGAAAAACTGTTTTTT
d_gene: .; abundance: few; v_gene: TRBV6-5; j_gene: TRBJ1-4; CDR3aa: CASSYSGLNEKLFF; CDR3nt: TGTGCCAGCAGTTACTCGGGGCTTAATGAAAAACTGTTTTTT
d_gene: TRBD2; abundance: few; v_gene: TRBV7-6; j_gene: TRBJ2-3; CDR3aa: CASSQLADRSDTQYF; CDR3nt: TGTGCCAGCAGCCAACTAGCGGATAGGTCAGATACGCAGTATTTT
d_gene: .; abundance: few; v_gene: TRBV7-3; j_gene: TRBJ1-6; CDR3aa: CASSLTSDSPLHF; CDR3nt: TGTGCCAGCAGCTTAACGTCGGACTCACCCCTCCACTTT
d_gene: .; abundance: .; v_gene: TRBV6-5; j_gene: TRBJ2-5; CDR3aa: CASSYSPGAQTQYF; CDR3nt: TGTGCCAGCAGTTACTCGCCTGGGGCCCAGACCCAGTACTTC
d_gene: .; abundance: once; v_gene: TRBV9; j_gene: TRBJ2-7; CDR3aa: CASSVSSDEQYF; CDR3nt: TGTGCCAGCAGCGTAAGCAGCGACGAGCAGTACTTC
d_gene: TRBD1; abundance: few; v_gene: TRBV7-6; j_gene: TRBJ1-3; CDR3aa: CASSPRGQGNTIYF; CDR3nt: TGTGCCAGCAGCCCTAGGGGACAGGGAAACACCATATATTTT
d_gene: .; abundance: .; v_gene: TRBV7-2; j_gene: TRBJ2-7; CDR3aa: CASSFTKKGQTNEQYF; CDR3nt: TGTGCCAGCAGCTTTACAAAGAAGGGGCAGACTAACGAGCAGTACTTC
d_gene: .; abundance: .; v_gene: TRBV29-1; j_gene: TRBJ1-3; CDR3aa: CSVEVYGATIYF; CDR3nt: TGCAGCGTTGAAGTGTATGGCGCCACCATATATTTT